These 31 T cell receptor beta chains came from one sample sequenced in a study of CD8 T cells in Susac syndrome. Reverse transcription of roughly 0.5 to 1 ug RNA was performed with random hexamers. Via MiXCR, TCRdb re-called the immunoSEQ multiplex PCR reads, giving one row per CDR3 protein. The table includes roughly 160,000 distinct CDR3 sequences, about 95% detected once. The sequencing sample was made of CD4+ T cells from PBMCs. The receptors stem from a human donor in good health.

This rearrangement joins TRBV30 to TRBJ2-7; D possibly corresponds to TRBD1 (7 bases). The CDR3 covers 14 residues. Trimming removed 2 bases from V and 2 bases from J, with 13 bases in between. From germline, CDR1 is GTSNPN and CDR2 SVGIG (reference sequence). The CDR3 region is CAWSRGTVPYEQYF. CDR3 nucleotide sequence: TGTGCCTGGAGTCGGGGGACAGTACCCTACGAGCAGTACTTC.

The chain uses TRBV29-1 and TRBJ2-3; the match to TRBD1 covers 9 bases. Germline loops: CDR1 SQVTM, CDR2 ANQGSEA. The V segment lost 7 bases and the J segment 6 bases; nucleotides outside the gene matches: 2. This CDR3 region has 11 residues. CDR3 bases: TGCAGCGGTACAGGGGGCGATACGCAGTATTTT. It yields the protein CSGTGGDTQYF.

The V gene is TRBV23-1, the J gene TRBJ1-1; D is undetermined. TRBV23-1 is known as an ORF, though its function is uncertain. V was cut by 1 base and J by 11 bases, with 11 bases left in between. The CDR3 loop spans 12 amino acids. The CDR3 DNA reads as TGCGCCAGCAGTCAATGCATGAAAGGGGCTTTCTTT. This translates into CASSQCMKGAFF.

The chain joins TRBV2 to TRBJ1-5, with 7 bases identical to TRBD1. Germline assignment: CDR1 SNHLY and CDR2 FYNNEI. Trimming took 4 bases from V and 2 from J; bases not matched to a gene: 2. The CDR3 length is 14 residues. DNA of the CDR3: TGTGCCAGCAGTGGAGGACAGGGCAATCAGCCCCAGCATTTT. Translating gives CASSGGQGNQPQHF.

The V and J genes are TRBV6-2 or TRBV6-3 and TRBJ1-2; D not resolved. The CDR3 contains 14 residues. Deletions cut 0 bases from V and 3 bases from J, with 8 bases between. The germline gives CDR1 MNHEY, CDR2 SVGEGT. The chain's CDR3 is CASSYSSGDYGYTF. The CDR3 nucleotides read TGTGCCAGCAGTTACTCGAGCGGGGACTATGGCTACACCTTC.

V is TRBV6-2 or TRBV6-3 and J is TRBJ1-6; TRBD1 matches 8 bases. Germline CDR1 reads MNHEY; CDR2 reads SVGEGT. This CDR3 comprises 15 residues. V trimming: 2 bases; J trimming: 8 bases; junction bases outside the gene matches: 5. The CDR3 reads CASSYTDRADSPLHF. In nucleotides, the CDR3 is TGTGCCAGCAGTTACACGGACAGGGCGGATTCACCCCTCCACTTT.

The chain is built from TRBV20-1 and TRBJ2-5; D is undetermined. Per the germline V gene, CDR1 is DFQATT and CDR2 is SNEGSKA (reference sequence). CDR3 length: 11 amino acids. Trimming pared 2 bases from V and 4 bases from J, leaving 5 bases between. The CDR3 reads CSARKRETQYF. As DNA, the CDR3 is TGCAGTGCTAGAAAGAGAGAGACCCAGTACTTC.

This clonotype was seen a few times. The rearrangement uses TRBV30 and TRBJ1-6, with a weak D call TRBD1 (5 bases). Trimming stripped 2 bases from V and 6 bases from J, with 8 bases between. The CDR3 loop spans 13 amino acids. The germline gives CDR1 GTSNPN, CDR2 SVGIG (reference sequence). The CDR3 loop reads CAWSFQGNSPLHF. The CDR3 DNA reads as TGTGCCTGGAGTTTTCAGGGTAATTCACCCCTCCACTTT.

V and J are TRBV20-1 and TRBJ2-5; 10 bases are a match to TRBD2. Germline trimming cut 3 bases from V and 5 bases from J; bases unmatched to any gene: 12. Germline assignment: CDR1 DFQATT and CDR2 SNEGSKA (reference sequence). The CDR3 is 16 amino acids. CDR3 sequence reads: CSASPLAGDPRETQYF. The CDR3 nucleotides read TGCAGTGCTAGTCCGCTAGCGGGGGACCCTCGGGAGACCCAGTACTTC.

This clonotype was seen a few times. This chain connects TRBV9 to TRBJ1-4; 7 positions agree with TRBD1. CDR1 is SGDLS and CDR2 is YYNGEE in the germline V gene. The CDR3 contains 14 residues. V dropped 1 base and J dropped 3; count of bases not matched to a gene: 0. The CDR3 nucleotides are TGTGCCAGCAGCGTAACAGGGGCTAATGAAAAACTGTTTTTT. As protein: CASSVTGANEKLFF.

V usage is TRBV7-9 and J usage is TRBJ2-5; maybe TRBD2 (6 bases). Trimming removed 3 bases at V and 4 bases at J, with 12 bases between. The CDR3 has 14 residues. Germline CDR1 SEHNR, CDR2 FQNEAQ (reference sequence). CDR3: CASSLTRGTETQYF. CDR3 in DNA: TGTGCCAGCAGCTTGACTAGAGGCACAGAGACCCAGTACTTC.

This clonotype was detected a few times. CDR3 loop: CASRPRGSVPYEQYF. CDR3 DNA: TGTGCCAGCAGGCCTCGCGGTTCCGTCCCCTACGAGCAGTACTTC. The gene calls are TRBV27 and TRBJ2-7; D gene unclear. Per germline, CDR1 MNHEY and CDR2 SMNVEV (reference sequence). This CDR3 comprises 15 residues. Trimming pared 6 bases from V and 2 bases from J, leaving 17 bases between.

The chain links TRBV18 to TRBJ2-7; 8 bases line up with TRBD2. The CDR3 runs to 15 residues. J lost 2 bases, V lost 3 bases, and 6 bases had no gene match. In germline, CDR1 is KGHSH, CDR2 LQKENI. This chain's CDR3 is CASSPSSGSPYEQYF. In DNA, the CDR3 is TGTGCCAGCTCACCCTCTAGCGGGTCCCCCTACGAGCAGTACTTC.

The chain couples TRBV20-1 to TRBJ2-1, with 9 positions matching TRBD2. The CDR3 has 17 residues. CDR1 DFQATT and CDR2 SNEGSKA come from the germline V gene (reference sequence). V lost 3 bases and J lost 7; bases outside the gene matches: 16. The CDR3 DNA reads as TGCAGTGCTAGCCCTCTCCCGGGACTAGCAGGGGTGAATGAGCAGTTCTTC. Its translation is CSASPLPGLAGVNEQFF.

CDR3 protein: CASSRTETQYF. The CDR3 region has the DNA TGTGCCAGCAGTCGAACGGAGACCCAGTACTTC. The J gene is TRBJ2-5, the V gene TRBV9, with unresolved D. The V and J ends lost 5 bases and 5 bases respectively, with 7 bases between them. The CDR3 length is 11 residues. CDR1 is SGDLS and CDR2 is YYNGEE in the germline V gene.

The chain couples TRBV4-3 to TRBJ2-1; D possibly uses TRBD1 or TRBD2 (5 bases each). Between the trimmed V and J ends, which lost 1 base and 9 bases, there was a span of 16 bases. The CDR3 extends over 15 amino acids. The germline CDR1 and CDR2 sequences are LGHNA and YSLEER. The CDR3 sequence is CASSQVPGQIGEQFF. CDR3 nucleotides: TGCGCCAGCAGCCAAGTGCCGGGGCAGATAGGTGAGCAGTTCTTC.

The CDR3 DNA reads TGCAGTGCCGCCGGGGGGAGGTCTAACGACGAGCAGTACTTC. This translates into CSAAGGRSNDEQYF. The V gene is TRBV20-1, the J gene TRBJ2-7; 7 bases map to TRBD2. V lost 6 bases, J lost 5 bases, and 13 bases stayed unmatched. The CDR3 totals 14 residues. Looked up from germline, CDR1 is DFQATT and CDR2 is SNEGSKA (reference sequence).

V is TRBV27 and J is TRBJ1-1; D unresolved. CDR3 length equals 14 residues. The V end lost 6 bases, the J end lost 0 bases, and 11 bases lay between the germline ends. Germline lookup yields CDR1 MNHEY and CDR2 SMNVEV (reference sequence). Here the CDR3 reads CASSPRALNTEAFF. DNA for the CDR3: TGTGCCAGCAGCCCCCGGGCCCTGAACACTGAAGCTTTCTTT.

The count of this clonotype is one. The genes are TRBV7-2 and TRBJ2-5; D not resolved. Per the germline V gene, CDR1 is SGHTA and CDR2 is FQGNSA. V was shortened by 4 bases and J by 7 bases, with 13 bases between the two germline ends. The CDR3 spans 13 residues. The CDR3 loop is CASSWAESRTQYF. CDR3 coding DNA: TGTGCCAGCAGCTGGGCTGAGAGTCGGACCCAGTACTTC.

CDR3 amino acids: CASSPGATYGIQQYF. The CDR3 DNA follows: TGTGCCAGCAGCCCCGGAGCAACTTACGGTATCCAGCAGTACTTC. The chain couples TRBV11-1 to TRBJ2-7, with D unresolved. Germline CDR1 reads SGHAT; CDR2 reads FQDESV (reference sequence). This CDR3 has 15 amino acids. V dropped 5 bases and J dropped 8 bases, with 22 bases sitting between them.

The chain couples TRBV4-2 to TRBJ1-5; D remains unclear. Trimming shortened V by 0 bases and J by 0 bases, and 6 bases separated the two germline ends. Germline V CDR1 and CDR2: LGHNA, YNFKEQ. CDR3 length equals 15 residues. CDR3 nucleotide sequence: TGTGCCAGCAGCCAAGAGAGTCATAGCAATCAGCCCCAGCATTTT. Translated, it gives CASSQESHSNQPQHF.

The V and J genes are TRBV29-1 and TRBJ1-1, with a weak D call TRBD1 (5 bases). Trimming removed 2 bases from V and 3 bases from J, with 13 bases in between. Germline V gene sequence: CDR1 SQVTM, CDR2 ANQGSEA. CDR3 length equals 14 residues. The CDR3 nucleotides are TGCAGCGTTGAACCAGGGAGAGGGGACACTGAAGCTTTCTTT. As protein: CSVEPGRGDTEAFF.

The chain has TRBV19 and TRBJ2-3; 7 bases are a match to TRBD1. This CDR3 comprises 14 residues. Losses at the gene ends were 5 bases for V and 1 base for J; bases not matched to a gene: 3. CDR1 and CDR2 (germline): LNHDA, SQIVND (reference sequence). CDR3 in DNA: TGTGCCAGTAGTCTAGGACAGGGCACAGATACGCAGTATTTT. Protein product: CASSLGQGTDTQYF. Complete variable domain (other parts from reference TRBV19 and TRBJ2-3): DGGITQSPKYLFRKEGQNVTLSCEQNLNHDAMYWYRQDPGQGLRLIYYSQIVNDFQKGDIAEGYSVSREKKESFPLTVTSAQKNPTAFYLCASSLGQGTDTQYFGPGTRLTVL.

DNA of the CDR3: TGTGCCAGCAGTAGGGGGACAGGGAGCGAGCAGTACTTC. It codes for CASSRGTGSEQYF. This chain joins TRBV2 and TRBJ2-7, with 9 bases identical to TRBD1. Germline CDR1 and CDR2: SNHLY and FYNNEI. J was trimmed by 6 bases and V by 5 bases; bases with no gene match: 5. This CDR3 is 13 amino acids long.

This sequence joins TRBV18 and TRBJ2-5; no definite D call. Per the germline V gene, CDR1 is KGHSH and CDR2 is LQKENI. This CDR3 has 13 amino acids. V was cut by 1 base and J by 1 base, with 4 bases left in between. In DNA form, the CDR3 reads TGTGCCAGCTCACCACAGTCCCAAGAGACCCAGTACTTC. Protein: CASSPQSQETQYF.

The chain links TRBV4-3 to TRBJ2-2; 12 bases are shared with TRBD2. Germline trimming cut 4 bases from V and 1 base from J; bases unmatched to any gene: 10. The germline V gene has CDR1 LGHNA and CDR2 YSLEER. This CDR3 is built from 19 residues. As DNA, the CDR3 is TGCGCCAGCAGCCCCCTGGCCCTAGCGGGGGGGCAGAACACCGGGGAGCTGTTTTTT. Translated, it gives CASSPLALAGGQNTGELFF.

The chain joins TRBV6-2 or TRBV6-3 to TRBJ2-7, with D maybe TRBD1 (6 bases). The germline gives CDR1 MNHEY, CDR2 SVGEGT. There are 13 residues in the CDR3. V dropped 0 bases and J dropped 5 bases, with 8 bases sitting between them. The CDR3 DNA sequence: TGTGCCAGCAGTTACTCTGGGGGCCACGAGCAGTACTTC. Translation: CASSYSGGHEQYF.

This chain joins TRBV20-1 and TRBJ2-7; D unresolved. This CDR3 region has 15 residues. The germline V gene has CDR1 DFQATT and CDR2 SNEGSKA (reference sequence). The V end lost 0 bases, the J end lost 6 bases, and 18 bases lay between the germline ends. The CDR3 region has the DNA TGCAGTGCTAGAGATATTAGGAAGGGAATGGGCGAGCAGTACTTC. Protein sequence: CSARDIRKGMGEQYF.

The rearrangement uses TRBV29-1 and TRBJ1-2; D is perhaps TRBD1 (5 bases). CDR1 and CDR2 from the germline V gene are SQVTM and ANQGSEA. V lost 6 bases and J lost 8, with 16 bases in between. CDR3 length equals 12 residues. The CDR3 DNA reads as TGCAGCGTCCAGGAATCCTGGGGCGGCTACACCTTC. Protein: CSVQESWGGYTF.

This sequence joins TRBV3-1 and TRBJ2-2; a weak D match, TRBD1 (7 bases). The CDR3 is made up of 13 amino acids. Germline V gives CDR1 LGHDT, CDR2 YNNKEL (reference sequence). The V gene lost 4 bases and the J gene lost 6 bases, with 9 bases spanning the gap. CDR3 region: CASSLRGAGELFF. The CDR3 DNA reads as TGTGCCAGCAGCCTCAGGGGGGCCGGGGAGCTGTTTTTT.

In DNA, the CDR3 is TGTGCCACCGGACACTACAATGAGCAGTTCTTC. Its protein is CATGHYNEQFF. This chain connects TRBV24-1 to TRBJ2-1; D is perhaps TRBD1 (5 bases). CDR3 length: 11 residues. Trimming stripped 9 bases from V and 3 bases from J, with 5 bases between. CDR1 and CDR2 from the germline V gene are KGHDR and SFDVKD.